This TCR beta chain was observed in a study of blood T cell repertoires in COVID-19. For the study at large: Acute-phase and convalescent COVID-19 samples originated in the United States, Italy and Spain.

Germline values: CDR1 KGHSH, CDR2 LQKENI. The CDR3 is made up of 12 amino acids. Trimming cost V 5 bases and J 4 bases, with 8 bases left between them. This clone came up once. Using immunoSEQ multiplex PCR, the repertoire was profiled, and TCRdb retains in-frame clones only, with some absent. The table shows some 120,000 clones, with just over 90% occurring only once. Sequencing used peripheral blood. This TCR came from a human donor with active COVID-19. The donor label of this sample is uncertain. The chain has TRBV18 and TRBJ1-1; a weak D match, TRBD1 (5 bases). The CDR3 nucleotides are TGTGCCAGCTCAAGGGGAGGCACTGAAGCTTTCTTT. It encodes CASSRGGTEAFF.